This T cell receptor (beta chain) was captured in a study of T cell responses to AZD1222 COVID-19 vaccine. Sequencing was performed with immunoSEQ multiplex PCR; in TCRdb, only in-frame clones are kept and a portion is missing. Seen here are 150,000 to 200,000 clones, about 92% observed once, and the top ten hold roughly 6.2%. Second doses at about 4 or about 12 weeks were pooled. Remarks on this clone: The antigen remains unidentified.

Study-wide points: At baseline, just a handful of AZD1222 recipients tested seropositive. Spike-specific TCR breadth and depth were elevated following two AZD1222 doses. Regions left unmutated in variants are reportedly the target of nearly half of spike-specific TCRs.

V lost 1 base and J lost 7; bases outside the gene matches: 10. Per the germline V gene, CDR1 is LNHDA and CDR2 is SQIVND (reference sequence). The CDR3 runs to 16 residues. The sample consisted of peripheral blood, taken 28 days after the second AZD1222 dose. The V call is TRBV19, the J call TRBJ1-5, with 7 positions matching TRBD1. The receptor was isolated from an adult who received the AZD1222 COVID-19 vaccine. The CDR3 is CASSIGETGRRQPQHF. In DNA, the CDR3 is TGTGCCAGTAGTATAGGTGAGACAGGGAGACGCCAGCCCCAGCATTTT.